The 10 T cell receptor beta chains in this list originate from one sample, sequenced in a study of shared clonotypes between healthy human individuals. Assay: immunoSEQ multiplex PCR; the TCRdb copy retains only in-frame clones and omits some. The profile shows 2.3 million or so clones, 90% to 95% of them singletons. Sequencing was done on a sample of naive CD4+ T cells from PBMCs. The subset: CD45RA+ positively selected. These receptors all stem from a man between 18 and 35 years old in good health. Some clones in this sample may be carry-over from other donors' samples.

The V and J genes are TRBV4-3 and TRBJ1-2; 9 nucleotides match TRBD1. The germline gives CDR1 LGHNA, CDR2 YSLEER. CDR3 size: 14 residues. Unmatched junction bases numbered 6, after V lost 2 bases and J lost 8 bases. The CDR3 loop is CASSQTGGANGYTF. DNA for the CDR3: TGCGCCAGCAGCCAAACAGGGGGCGCGAACGGCTACACCTTC.

The rearrangement uses TRBV9 and TRBJ1-6; D not resolved. The CDR3 loop spans 15 amino acids. CDR1 and CDR2 from the germline V gene are SGDLS and YYNGEE. V lost 0 bases and J lost 8, with 12 bases in between. The CDR3 nucleotides read TGTGCCAGCAGCGTAGCTCAGGACCAGGATTCACCCCTCCACTTT. Amino acid sequence: CASSVAQDQDSPLHF.

This chain connects TRBV10-3 to TRBJ2-1, with 7 bases that match TRBD2. Germline V gene lookup returns CDR1 ENHRY and CDR2 SYGVKD. V dropped 1 base and J dropped 8; count of bases not matched to a gene: 5. This CDR3 has 14 amino acids. CDR3: CAISEWEGRYEQFF. DNA for the CDR3: TGTGCCATCAGTGAGTGGGAGGGCCGATATGAGCAGTTCTTC.

This clone came up once. The V gene is TRBV28, the J gene TRBJ2-2; the D is unclear. Germline-derived CDR1 and CDR2 are MDHEN and SYDVKM. This CDR3 has 11 residues. V was shortened by 7 bases and J by 3 bases, with 3 bases between the two germline ends. CDR3 in amino acids: CASTDTGELFF. DNA of the CDR3: TGTGCCAGCACCGACACCGGGGAGCTGTTTTTT.

The V call is TRBV5-4, the J call TRBJ1-2; 7 bases fit TRBD1. Germline V gene lookup returns CDR1 SGHNT and CDR2 YYREEE (reference sequence). V dropped 4 bases and J dropped 5; count of bases not matched to a gene: 5. The CDR3 contains 13 residues. CDR3 sequence: CASSPGTEYGYTF. The CDR3, as DNA: TGTGCCAGCAGCCCTGGGACAGAATATGGCTACACCTTC.

This clone was seen a handful of times. The CDR3 is CASSPGTANTEAFF. DNA of the CDR3: TGTGCCAGCAGCCCCGGGACAGCGAACACTGAAGCTTTCTTT. The chain employs TRBV25-1 and TRBJ1-1; 7 bases are shared with TRBD1. Germline assignment: CDR1 MGHDK and CDR2 SYGVNS. This CDR3 has 14 residues. V shed 6 bases and J 1 base; nucleotides not matched to a gene: 5.

This clone was detected once. The rearrangement joins TRBV15 to TRBJ2-5; perhaps TRBD1 as D (6 bases). TRBJ2-7 explains the end of the DNA better; the J call may be wrong. The CDR3 is 14 residues long. Germline V gives CDR1 LNHNV, CDR2 YYDKDF (reference sequence). Here the CDR3 reads CATSSYRVAYEQYF. The CDR3 DNA reads as TGTGCCACCAGCAGCTACAGGGTTGCCTACGAGCAGTACTTC.

The J gene is TRBJ1-2, the V gene TRBV28, with D uncertain. The length of the CDR3 is 14 residues. V was pared by 6 bases and J by 1 base, with 12 bases between. From germline, CDR1 is MDHEN and CDR2 SYDVKM. The CDR3 sequence is CASSSDGRNYGYTF. In DNA form, the CDR3 reads TGTGCCAGCAGCTCCGACGGGCGTAACTATGGCTACACCTTC.

The CDR3 DNA is TGTGCCAGCAGCTTAGGAGTAGGGGTGGTGCCCCAGCATTTT. This gives the protein CASSLGVGVVPQHF. The chain couples TRBV11-2 to TRBJ1-5; the D gene is possibly TRBD1 (5 bases). This CDR3 is built from 14 residues. The V end lost 1 base, the J end lost 9 bases, and 13 bases lay between the germline ends. Germline CDR1 is SGHAT and CDR2 is FQNNGV.

The J gene is TRBJ2-4, the V gene TRBV5-4; 11 bases match TRBD2. The CDR3 spans 19 residues. Germline trimming cut 0 bases from V and 0 bases from J; bases unmatched to any gene: 8. Germline V CDR1 and CDR2: SGHNT, YYREEE (reference sequence). The CDR3 loop reads CASSLALTSGNVAKNIQYF. Here the CDR3 DNA reads TGTGCCAGCAGCTTGGCGTTGACTAGCGGGAATGTAGCCAAAAACATTCAGTACTTC. Together with reference TRBV5-4 and TRBJ2-4, the CDR3 gives the full variable domain: ETGVTQSPTHLIKTRGQQVTLRCSSQSGHNTVSWYQQALGQGPQFIFQYYREEENGRGNFPPRFSGLQFPNYSSELNVNALELDDSALYLCASSLALTSGNVAKNIQYFGAGTRLSVL.